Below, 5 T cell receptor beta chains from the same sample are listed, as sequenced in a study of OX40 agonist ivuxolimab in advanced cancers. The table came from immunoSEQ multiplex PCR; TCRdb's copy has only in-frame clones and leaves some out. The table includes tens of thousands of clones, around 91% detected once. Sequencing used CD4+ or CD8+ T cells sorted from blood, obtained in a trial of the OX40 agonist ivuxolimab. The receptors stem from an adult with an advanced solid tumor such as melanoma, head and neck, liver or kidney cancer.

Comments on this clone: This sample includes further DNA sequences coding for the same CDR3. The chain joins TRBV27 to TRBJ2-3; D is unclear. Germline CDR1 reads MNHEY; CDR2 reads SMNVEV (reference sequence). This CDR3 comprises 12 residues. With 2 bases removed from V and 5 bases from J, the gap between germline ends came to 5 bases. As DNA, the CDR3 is TGTGCCAGCAGTTTACTAGGAGATACGCAGTATTTT. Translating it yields CASSLLGDTQYF.

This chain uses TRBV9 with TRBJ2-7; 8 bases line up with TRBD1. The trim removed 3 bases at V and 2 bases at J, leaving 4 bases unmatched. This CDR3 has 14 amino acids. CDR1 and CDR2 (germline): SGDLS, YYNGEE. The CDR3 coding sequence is TGTGCCAGCAGCGCCTCAGGGGGCCCCTACGAGCAGTACTTC. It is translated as CASSASGGPYEQYF.

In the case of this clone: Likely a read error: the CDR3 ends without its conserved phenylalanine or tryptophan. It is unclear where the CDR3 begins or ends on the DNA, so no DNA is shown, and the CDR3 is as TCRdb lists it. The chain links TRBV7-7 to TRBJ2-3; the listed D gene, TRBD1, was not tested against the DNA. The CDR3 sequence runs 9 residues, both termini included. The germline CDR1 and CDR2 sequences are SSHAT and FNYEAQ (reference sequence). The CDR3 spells CASSLGGQA.

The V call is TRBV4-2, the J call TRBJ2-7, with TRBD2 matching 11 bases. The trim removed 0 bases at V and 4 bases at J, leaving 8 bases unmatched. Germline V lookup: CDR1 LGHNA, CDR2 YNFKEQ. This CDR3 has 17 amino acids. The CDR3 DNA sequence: TGTGCCAGCAGCCAAGAAGCGGGGACTAGCGGACAATACGAGCAGTACTTC. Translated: CASSQEAGTSGQYEQYF.

DNA for the CDR3: TGTGCCAGTAGTATAATGGTGACAGGGTATCAGCCCCAGCATTTT. Its protein is CASSIMVTGYQPQHF. V and J are TRBV19 and TRBJ1-5; 7 nucleotides agree with TRBD1. The CDR3 covers 15 residues. The V segment lost 2 bases and the J segment 5 bases; nucleotides outside the gene matches: 6. The germline gives CDR1 LNHDA, CDR2 SQIVND (reference sequence).